These 30 T cell receptor beta chains share one sample of origin, sequenced in a study of technical replicates of blood from a handful of donors. The repertoire was sequenced with immunoSEQ multiplex PCR; TCRdb's copy has only in-frame clones and lacks some. The table lists about 82,000 clones, 85% to 95% of them singletons, with roughly 0.25% in the top ten. The sequenced sample was T cells isolated from PBMCs. The receptor set was obtained from a human donor in good health.

V gene TRBV14 combines with J gene TRBJ1-1, with D maybe TRBD1 (6 bases). V was pared by 5 bases and J by 11 bases, with 21 bases between. Germline V gene sequence: CDR1 SGHDN, CDR2 FVKESK. This CDR3 has 14 amino acids. The CDR3 is CASSYGGGWTAAFF. Here the CDR3 DNA reads TGTGCCAGCAGCTATGGGGGGGGTTGGACAGCCGCTTTCTTT.

CDR3 in amino acids: CASSQEQVSYNEQFF. The CDR3 DNA is TGCGCCAGCAGCCAGGAACAGGTCAGCTACAATGAGCAGTTCTTC. This chain joins TRBV4-1 and TRBJ2-1; D is possibly TRBD1 (5 bases). V was shortened by 3 bases and J by 3 bases, with 12 bases between the two germline ends. This CDR3 spans 15 amino acids. The germline CDR1 and CDR2 sequences are MGHRA and YSYEKL.

The chain carries TRBV28 and TRBJ2-5, with 11 bases identical to TRBD2. The junction had 4 bases not matched to a gene; V was cut back by 10 bases and J by 0 bases. Germline values: CDR1 MDHEN, CDR2 SYDVKM. CDR3 length: 14 residues. CDR3 region: CAISGLADQETQYF. For the CDR3, the DNA is TGTGCCATTTCGGGACTAGCGGACCAAGAGACCCAGTACTTC. Full variable domain (missing parts from reference TRBV28 and TRBJ2-5): DVKVTQSSRYLVKRTGEKVFLECVQDMDHENMFWYRQDPGLGLRLIYFSYDVKMKEKGDIPEGYSVSREKKERFSLILESASTNQTSMYLCAISGLADQETQYFGPGTRLLVL.

The gene calls are TRBV6-5 and TRBJ2-3, with a possible D match to TRBD2 (6 bases). Between the trimmed V and J ends, which lost 2 bases and 2 bases, there was a span of 8 bases. CDR3 size: 14 residues. The germline V gene encodes CDR1 MNHEY and CDR2 SVGAGI. As DNA, the CDR3 is TGTGCCAGCAGTTACATAGCGGACACAGATACGCAGTATTTT. Encoded protein: CASSYIADTDTQYF.

J is TRBJ2-7 and V is TRBV5-1, with TRBD1 identical over 9 bases. The CDR3 has 14 residues. The germline gives CDR1 SGHRS, CDR2 YFSETQ. After removal of 1 base from V and 4 bases from J, the junction contained 3 bases not matched to a gene. CDR3 nucleotides: TGCGCCAGCAGCTTGATGGACAGGGGTTACGAGCAGTACTTC. The encoded protein is CASSLMDRGYEQYF. The complete variable domain, with remaining parts taken from reference TRBV5-1 and TRBJ2-7, reads KAGVTQTPRYLIKTRGQQVTLSCSPISGHRSVSWYQQTPGQGLQFLFEYFSETQRNKGNFPGRFSGRQFSNSRSEMNVSTLELGDSALYLCASSLMDRGYEQYFGPGTRLTVT.

V usage is TRBV9 and J usage is TRBJ2-1; 10 nucleotides match TRBD2. The CDR3 length is 16 residues. Trimming at V came to 0 bases and at J to 4 bases, leaving 4 bases not matched to a gene. Germline loops: CDR1 SGDLS, CDR2 YYNGEE. The CDR3 region is CASSVDSGRWYNEQFF. The CDR3 region has the DNA TGTGCCAGCAGCGTAGATAGCGGGAGGTGGTACAATGAGCAGTTCTTC.

This rearrangement joins TRBV29-1 to TRBJ2-1; no definite D call. Germline lookup yields CDR1 SQVTM and CDR2 ANQGSEA. V lost 4 bases and J lost 6, with 16 bases in between. The CDR3 extends over 14 amino acids. CDR3 in DNA: TGCAGCGTTGGACCCAATCTAGTGCGCAATGAGCAGTTCTTC. Its protein product is CSVGPNLVRNEQFF.

This rearrangement joins TRBV6-5 to TRBJ1-5; D is possibly TRBD1 (6 bases). The CDR3 totals 15 residues. Trimming removed 6 bases from V and 4 bases from J, with 16 bases in between. Germline V gene data show CDR1 as MNHEY and CDR2 as SVGAGI. The chain's CDR3 is CASSQGGGPNQPQHF. CDR3 DNA: TGTGCCAGCAGCCAAGGGGGGGGCCCAAATCAGCCCCAGCATTTT.

This clone has just one count. The V call is TRBV7-9, the J call TRBJ1-2, with a weak D call TRBD1 (6 bases). Germline CDR1 and CDR2: SEHNR and FQNEAQ (reference sequence). Trimming pared 3 bases from V and 3 bases from J, leaving 11 bases between. The CDR3 sequence is 14 residues long. CDR3 in DNA: TGTGCCAGCAGCTTTCTACAGGGAGACTATGGCTACACCTTC. Protein product: CASSFLQGDYGYTF.

The rearrangement joins TRBV30 to TRBJ1-4, with a possible D match to TRBD1 (5 bases). This CDR3 has 11 residues. Germline CDR1 GTSNPN, CDR2 SVGIG (reference sequence). V shed 8 bases and J shed 11 bases, with 15 bases lying between them. The CDR3 loop reads CAVEGEAKLFF. The CDR3 region has the DNA TGTGCCGTCGAAGGGGAGGCTAAACTGTTTTTT.

The chain carries TRBV7-6 and TRBJ2-7; 7 bases are a match to TRBD2. The CDR3 has 15 amino acids. The germline gives CDR1 SGHVS, CDR2 FNYEAQ. Germline trimming cut 4 bases from V and 4 bases from J; bases unmatched to any gene: 10. This chain's CDR3 is CASSWLYGSGYEQYF. The CDR3 bases are TGTGCCAGCAGCTGGCTTTATGGTAGCGGGTACGAGCAGTACTTC.

The chain combines TRBV2 with TRBJ2-4, with 8 bases that match TRBD1. Trimming cost V 6 bases and J 1 base; bases outside gene matches: 5. The CDR3 spans 15 residues. Germline values: CDR1 SNHLY, CDR2 FYNNEI. In DNA form, the CDR3 reads TGTGCCAGCAGGCAGGGGGCTTCGGCCAAAAACATTCAGTACTTC. It codes for CASRQGASAKNIQYF.

The chain employs TRBV29-1 and TRBJ1-2; perhaps TRBD1 as D (6 bases). Germline V gene lookup returns CDR1 SQVTM and CDR2 ANQGSEA. This CDR3 is 15 amino acids long. The V and J ends lost 0 bases and 4 bases respectively, with 15 bases between them. DNA of the CDR3: TGCAGCGTTGAAGATCCTACAGGGAGTAGCTATGGCTACACCTTC. It is translated as CSVEDPTGSSYGYTF.

In DNA form, the CDR3 reads TGTGCCAGTAGTATCACGGGTGGGTACGAGCAGTACTTC. Protein product: CASSITGGYEQYF. The V call is TRBV19, the J call TRBJ2-7; no definite D call. The CDR3 contains 13 residues. Germline assignment: CDR1 LNHDA and CDR2 SQIVND (reference sequence). V lost 3 bases and J lost 4, with 10 bases in between.

The CDR3 DNA sequence: TGTGCCAGCAGCGTAGAATCAGGGATCGGGGGCTACACCTTC. Protein sequence: CASSVESGIGGYTF. This rearrangement joins TRBV9 to TRBJ1-2, with D perhaps TRBD1 (5 bases). V was shortened by 0 bases and J by 8 bases, with 14 bases between the two germline ends. Germline values: CDR1 SGDLS, CDR2 YYNGEE. The CDR3 covers 14 residues.

The chain joins TRBV2 to TRBJ1-2; D perhaps matches TRBD1 (6 bases). The V end was cut by 10 bases, the J end by 0 bases, with 15 bases between. The CDR3 spans 14 residues. CDR1 and CDR2 from the germline V gene are SNHLY and FYNNEI. CDR3 sequence reads: CATHRELANYGYTF. In nucleotides, the CDR3 is TGTGCCACCCACAGGGAGTTAGCTAACTATGGCTACACCTTC.

The chain joins TRBV13 to TRBJ1-1, with TRBD1 matching over 7 bases. The CDR3 loop spans 15 amino acids. Germline CDR1 reads PRHDT; CDR2 reads FYEKMQ (reference sequence). With 3 bases clipped from V and 5 bases from J, the junction kept 9 bases outside the gene matches. In DNA form, the CDR3 reads TGTGCCAGCAGCTTCTTGGCAGGGGGTGAGACTGAAGCTTTCTTT. It translates to CASSFLAGGETEAFF.

The CDR3 spells CASSQPGQGWVTEAFF. The CDR3, as DNA: TGTGCCAGCAGCCAGCCGGGACAGGGGTGGGTCACTGAAGCTTTCTTT. This chain links TRBV7-8 with TRBJ1-1; 10 bases map to TRBD1. The ends lost 5 bases at V and 4 bases at J; junction bases unmatched: 10. CDR3 length equals 16 residues. CDR1 is SGHVS, CDR2 FQNEAQ, per germline.

The chain couples TRBV6-1 to TRBJ2-1; D unclear. The CDR3 extends over 10 amino acids. The germline CDR1 and CDR2 sequences are MNHNS and SASEGT. V dropped 5 bases and J dropped 7 bases, with 3 bases sitting between them. CDR3 bases: TGTGCCAGCAGTCTTAATGAGCAGTTCTTC. As protein: CASSLNEQFF.

The chain combines TRBV7-9 with TRBJ2-1, with D possibly TRBD2 on 6 matching bases. This CDR3 spans 15 amino acids. Germline-derived CDR1 and CDR2 are SEHNR and FQNEAQ (reference sequence). V lost 6 bases to trimming and J lost 5 bases, with 17 bases between them. This chain's CDR3 is CASSRISGAHNEQFF. The CDR3 DNA sequence: TGTGCCAGCAGTCGGATTAGCGGAGCTCACAATGAGCAGTTCTTC.

The DNA for the CDR3 is TGTGCCAGCAGTTTATTTGCGGGGGGAGCTAACTATGGCTACACCTTC. It yields the protein CASSLFAGGANYGYTF. The chain carries TRBV28 and TRBJ1-2, with a weak D call TRBD1 (5 bases). The V gene's germline CDR1 is MDHEN and CDR2 SYDVKM. This CDR3 region has 16 residues. V was clipped by 1 base and J by 0 bases, with 12 bases between them.

The rearrangement joins TRBV30 to TRBJ1-3; D is uncertain. The CDR3 is made up of 12 amino acids. V shed 4 bases and J shed 2 bases, with 6 bases lying between them. CDR1 GTSNPN and CDR2 SVGIG come from the germline V gene (reference sequence). The CDR3 loop reads CAWNRAGNTIYF. The CDR3 DNA follows: TGTGCCTGGAACCGGGCTGGAAACACCATATATTTT.

DNA of the CDR3: TGTGCCAGCAGCCGGACTGGACTAGCGGGAGCAGATACGCAGTATTTT. This codes for CASSRTGLAGADTQYF. The J gene is TRBJ2-3, the V gene TRBV7-9, with 13 nucleotides matching TRBD2. Germline V gene sequence: CDR1 SEHNR, CDR2 FQNEAQ (reference sequence). The CDR3 runs to 16 residues. The J segment lost 4 bases and the V segment lost 5 bases, leaving 6 bases of the junction unmatched.

The CDR3 DNA is TGTGCCAGCTCACCCGAGAACGGGCGGGGGTACGAGCAGTACTTC. Encoded protein: CASSPENGRGYEQYF. V and J are TRBV18 and TRBJ2-7; 7 nucleotides align to TRBD2. The CDR3 is 15 residues long. The germline V gene encodes CDR1 KGHSH and CDR2 LQKENI. Losses at the gene ends were 3 bases for V and 4 bases for J; bases not matched to a gene: 9.

The chain is built from TRBV6-1 and TRBJ2-3; 10 bases agree with TRBD2. Trimming cost V 4 bases and J 0 bases; bases outside gene matches: 4. The CDR3 length is 16 residues. The germline V gene has CDR1 MNHNS and CDR2 SASEGT. DNA of the CDR3: TGTGCCAGCAGTGGGCTAGCGGGAGTTAGCACAGATACGCAGTATTTT. Encoded protein: CASSGLAGVSTDTQYF.

The rearrangement uses TRBV25-1 and TRBJ1-2; tentative D call: TRBD1 (5 bases). Germline lookup yields CDR1 MGHDK and CDR2 SYGVNS. Trimming took off 5 bases at V and 2 bases at J, with 15 bases between the two ends. The CDR3 length is 15 residues. CDR3 bases: TGTGCCAGCAGTCCCCCGGGCAGGGTGAACTATGGCTACACCTTC. This codes for CASSPPGRVNYGYTF.

CDR3 coding DNA: TGTGCCAGCAGCTCCTCGATGGGAGTCGTAGGTGAAAAACTGTTTTTT. Its translation is CASSSSMGVVGEKLFF. The chain couples TRBV7-9 to TRBJ1-4; D remains ambiguous. CDR3 length: 16 residues. Trimming took off 4 bases at V and 7 bases at J, with 19 bases between the two ends. Germline CDR1 and CDR2: SEHNR and FQNEAQ (reference sequence).

V usage is TRBV25-1 and J usage is TRBJ2-7; D might be TRBD2 (5 bases). V lost 3 bases, J lost 3 bases, and 9 bases lay in between. Germline CDR1 MGHDK, CDR2 SYGVNS. CDR3 size: 13 residues. CDR3 in DNA: TGTGCCAGCAGTGAGAGCGGTAACTACGAGCAGTACTTC. It is translated as CASSESGNYEQYF.

The rearrangement joins TRBV5-1 to TRBJ2-3; TRBD2 matches 7 bases. The V gene end was trimmed by 4 bases and the J gene end by 0 bases; junction bases not matched to a gene: 8. Germline loops: CDR1 SGHRS, CDR2 YFSETQ. The CDR3 covers 16 residues. CDR3 nucleotides: TGCGCCAGCAGCGCCTTCCTAGCGGAAAGCACAGATACGCAGTATTTT. It codes for CASSAFLAESTDTQYF.

The chain has TRBV28 and TRBJ1-2, with D unclear. Trimming stripped 7 bases from V and 2 bases from J, with 17 bases between. Germline CDR1 and CDR2: MDHEN and SYDVKM. This CDR3 is 15 amino acids long. This CDR3 is CASNRWEGGNYGYTF. The CDR3 DNA is TGTGCCAGCAATCGATGGGAGGGAGGAAACTATGGCTACACCTTC.